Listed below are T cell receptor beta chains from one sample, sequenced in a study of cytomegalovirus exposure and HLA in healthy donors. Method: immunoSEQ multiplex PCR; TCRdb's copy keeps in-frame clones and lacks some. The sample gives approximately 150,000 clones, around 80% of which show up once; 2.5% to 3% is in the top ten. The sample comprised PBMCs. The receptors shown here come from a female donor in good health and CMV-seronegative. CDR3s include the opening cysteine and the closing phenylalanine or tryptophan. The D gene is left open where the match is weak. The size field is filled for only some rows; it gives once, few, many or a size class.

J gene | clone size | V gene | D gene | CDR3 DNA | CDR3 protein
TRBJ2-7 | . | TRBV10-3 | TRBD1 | TGTGCCATCAGGATACAGACAGGGAGCTCCTACGAGCAGTACTTC | CAIRIQTGSSYEQYF
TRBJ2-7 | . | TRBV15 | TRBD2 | TGTGCCACCAGCAGAGGGGCCAGCGGGAGTTACGAGCAGTACTTC | CATSRGASGSYEQYF
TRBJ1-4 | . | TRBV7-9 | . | TGTGCCAGCAGCTTAGTAGCCAGGGGATCTCTAAGGGAAAAACTGTTTTTT | CASSLVARGSLREKLFF
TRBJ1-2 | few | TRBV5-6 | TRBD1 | TGTGCCAGCAGCTTGTGGTGGACAGGGGGCGGCTACACCTTC | CASSLWWTGGGYTF
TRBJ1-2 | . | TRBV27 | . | TGTGCCAGCAGCCCCCAAGGGGTGGGTGGCTACACCTTC | CASSPQGVGGYTF
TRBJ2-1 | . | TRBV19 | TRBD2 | TGTGCCAGTAGTCGGGGGACTACCTACAATGAGCAGTTCTTC | CASSRGTTYNEQFF
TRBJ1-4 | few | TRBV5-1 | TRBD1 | TGCGCCAGCAGCTTCGGGACAGGGGCTGAAAAACTGTTTTTT | CASSFGTGAEKLFF
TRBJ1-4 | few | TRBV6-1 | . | TGTGCCAGCACTGGAGGCCAGGGGACCTATGAAAAACTGTTTTTT | CASTGGQGTYEKLFF
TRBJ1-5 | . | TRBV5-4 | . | TGTGCCAGCAGCTTGGTTCCGGGAGATCAGCCCCAGCATTTT | CASSLVPGDQPQHF
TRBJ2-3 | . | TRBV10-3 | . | TGTGCCACCAGGGGACTCACAGATACGCAGTATTTT | CATRGLTDTQYF
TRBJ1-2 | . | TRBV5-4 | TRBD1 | TGTGCCAGCAGGAAGGACAGGGGGCCGGGCTATGGCTACACCTTC | CASRKDRGPGYGYTF
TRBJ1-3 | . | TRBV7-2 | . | TGTGCCAGCAGCCCTGGACAGATTTTAAACACCATATATTTT | CASSPGQILNTIYF
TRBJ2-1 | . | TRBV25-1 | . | TGTGCCAGCAGCCTCTCTTCAGGGAAGCCCTACAATGAGCAGTTCTTC | CASSLSSGKPYNEQFF
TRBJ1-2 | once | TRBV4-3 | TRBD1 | TGCGCCAGCAGCCAAGATTCTAACAGGGGACGTGGCTACACCTTC | CASSQDSNRGRGYTF
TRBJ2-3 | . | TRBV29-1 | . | TGCAGCGTTGACCGGGGTCTTAACACAGATACGCAGTATTTT | CSVDRGLNTDTQYF
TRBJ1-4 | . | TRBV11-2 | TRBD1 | TGTGCCAGCAGATCCATAAGGGACAGGGAGACTGAAAAACTGTTTTTT | CASRSIRDRETEKLFF
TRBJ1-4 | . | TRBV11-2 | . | TGTGCCAGCAGCCTCAATTATCCCCAGGCTCATGAAAAACTGTTTTTT | CASSLNYPQAHEKLFF
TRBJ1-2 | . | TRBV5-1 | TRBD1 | TGCGCCAGCAGCCCCCAGGGGGCCGGTAACTATGGCTACACCTTC | CASSPQGAGNYGYTF